Shown below are 10 T cell receptor beta chains from a single sample sequenced in a study of blood T cell repertoires in COVID-19 (dated by TCRdb to the early 2020s). Libraries were made using the immunoSEQ multiplex PCR assay. In TCRdb, the immuneACCESS table is reduced to in-frame sequences with V and J assigned. These tables do not hold every clone; where another copy was compared, an unresolved V gene accounts for under half, and the others remain unexplained. Recorded for this sample are about 89,000 clones; roughly 87% of them occurred a single time. In total, the top ten clones hold more than 14% of the sample. Sequenced material: peripheral blood. These TCRs come from a male donor with acute or convalescent COVID-19.

This clone was seen a single time. The chain links TRBV24-1 to TRBJ1-2; D uncertain. Germline V lookup: CDR1 KGHDR, CDR2 SFDVKD. Trimming took off 12 bases at V and 1 base at J, with 20 bases between the two ends. The CDR3 covers 15 residues. This chain's CDR3 is CASPFGKDCNYGYTF. CDR3 DNA: TGTGCCTCCCCTTTCGGTAAGGACTGTAACTATGGCTACACCTTC.

This chain connects TRBV6-5 to TRBJ1-3; no clear D. Germline values: CDR1 MNHEY, CDR2 SVGAGI. The CDR3 contains 15 residues. V was pared by 5 bases and J by 4 bases, with 15 bases between. CDR3 bases: TGTGCCAGCAGTCCGTTCATCGGGAGGGGAAACACCATATATTTT. It translates to CASSPFIGRGNTIYF.

The CDR3 is CASSLDFTDTQYF. In nucleotides, the CDR3 is TGTGCCAGCAGCTTAGACTTCACAGATACGCAGTATTTT. The chain has TRBV7-2 and TRBJ2-3; D gene ambiguous. This CDR3 has 13 residues. The ends were cut back, 1 base at V and 2 bases at J, with 4 bases in the middle. Germline V gives CDR1 SGHTA, CDR2 FQGNSA.

This clone was seen only once. The chain links TRBV18 to TRBJ1-4; TRBD1 is a possible D gene (6 bases). The CDR3 contains 16 residues. Trimming cost V 2 bases and J 2 bases, with 12 bases left between them. Germline CDR1 and CDR2: KGHSH and LQKENI. CDR3 nucleotide sequence: TGTGCCAGCTCACCAGACAGCCAGGGGACTAATGAAAAACTGTTTTTT. Its translation is CASSPDSQGTNEKLFF.

In DNA, the CDR3 is TGTGCCAGCAGCCGAGGACAGGGAATCACCGGGGAGCTGTTTTTT. This translates into CASSRGQGITGELFF. The chain couples TRBV5-4 to TRBJ2-2, with 8 bases fitting TRBD1. V lost 4 bases to trimming and J lost 4 bases; unmatched junction nucleotides: 6. This CDR3 has 15 residues. Germline CDR1 SGHNT, CDR2 YYREEE (reference sequence).

The chain recombines TRBV5-8 with TRBJ2-7; 10 nucleotides agree with TRBD1. There are 14 residues in the CDR3. CDR1 and CDR2 (germline): SGHTS, YDEGEE. With 6 bases clipped from V and 4 bases from J, the junction kept 7 bases outside the gene matches. The CDR3 DNA is TGTGCCAGCATCGACAGGGGGCAAGATTACGAGCAGTACTTC. Its protein product is CASIDRGQDYEQYF.

The V gene is TRBV7-3, the J gene TRBJ2-3; possibly TRBD2 for D (6 bases). Per germline, CDR1 SGHTA and CDR2 FQGTGA. V was clipped by 0 bases and J by 2 bases, with 15 bases between them. The CDR3 covers 17 residues. The CDR3 sequence: CASSLTSPSAHTDTQYF. CDR3 bases: TGTGCCAGCAGCTTAACGTCTCCTAGCGCTCACACAGATACGCAGTATTTT. Full variable domain (rest looked up from reference TRBV7-3 and TRBJ2-3): GAGVSQTPSNKVTEKGKYVELRCDPISGHTALYWYRQSLGQGPEFLIYFQGTGAADDSGLPNDRFFAVRPEGSVSTLKIQRTERGDSAVYLCASSLTSPSAHTDTQYFGPGTRLTVL.

This chain uses TRBV7-2 with TRBJ2-2; unclear D gene. The V end was cut by 8 bases, the J end by 5 bases, with 15 bases between. Germline V gene lookup returns CDR1 SGHTA and CDR2 FQGNSA. This CDR3 is 14 amino acids long. The CDR3 protein is CASSSGSRTGELFF. The CDR3 DNA follows: TGTGCCAGCTCGTCGGGTTCTCGTACCGGGGAGCTGTTTTTT. The full variable domain, its missing parts supplied by reference TRBV7-2 and TRBJ2-2, is GAGVSQSPSNKVTEKGKDVELRCDPISGHTALYWYRQSLGQGLEFLIYFQGNSAPDKSGLPSDRFSAERTGGSVSTLTIQRTQQEDSAVYLCASSSGSRTGELFFGEGSRLTVL.

The V gene is TRBV6-5, the J gene TRBJ2-2; D is uncertain. Trimming cost V 6 bases and J 8 bases, with 10 bases left between them. Germline loops: CDR1 MNHEY, CDR2 SVGAGI. The CDR3 is made up of 12 amino acids. The CDR3 DNA reads TGTGCCAGCAGAACCCTCCGGGGGGAGCTGTTTTTT. Translated, it gives CASRTLRGELFF.

The V gene is TRBV6-2 or TRBV6-3, the J gene TRBJ1-5; 8 bases agree with TRBD1. The CDR3 spans 15 residues. CDR1 is MNHEY, CDR2 SVGEGT, per germline. V lost 5 bases, J lost 5 bases, and 8 bases stayed unmatched. The CDR3, as DNA: TGTGCCAGCAGTCAATGGACAGGGCGCCATCAGCCCCAGCATTTT. It yields the protein CASSQWTGRHQPQHF.